Listed here are 26 T cell receptor beta chains from one sample, sequenced in a study of blood T cell repertoires in COVID-19. Generated by immunoSEQ multiplex PCR, the TCRdb table keeps only in-frame clones and is missing some. The sample yields approximately 320,000 clones, roughly 86% seen once. The sample was PBMCs or T cells enriched from blood (not recorded which). The receptors here all came from a woman under 30 who had recovered from COVID-19.

The CDR3 is CASSKGQGALYNEQFF. The CDR3 nucleotides are TGTGCCAGCAGCAAGGGACAGGGGGCCTTGTACAATGAGCAGTTCTTC. The chain couples TRBV11-3 to TRBJ2-1; 12 bases are a match to TRBD1. Per germline, CDR1 SGHNT and CDR2 YENEEA. After removal of 5 bases from V and 4 bases from J, the junction contained 6 bases not matched to a gene. CDR3 size: 16 residues.

This rearrangement joins TRBV7-8 to TRBJ2-3; TRBD2 aligns across 7 bases. Germline assignment: CDR1 SGHVS and CDR2 FQNEAQ. The CDR3 totals 15 residues. The trim removed 2 bases at V and 7 bases at J, leaving 9 bases unmatched. CDR3 amino acids: CASSLSAGAYHTQYF. The CDR3 DNA reads TGTGCCAGCAGCTTAAGTGCGGGAGCCTACCATACGCAGTATTTT.

The V gene is TRBV7-6, the J gene TRBJ2-7, with 8 positions matching TRBD1. This CDR3 is 16 amino acids long. Germline V gene data show CDR1 as SGHVS and CDR2 as FNYEAQ. Trimming removed 4 bases from V and 6 bases from J; junction bases left unmatched: 14. The CDR3 loop is CASSSVFGQGPREQYF. CDR3 sequence (DNA): TGTGCCAGCAGCTCGGTCTTTGGACAGGGTCCTCGCGAGCAGTACTTC.

The chain is built from TRBV19 and TRBJ2-7, with TRBD1 identical over 7 bases. The junction had 13 bases not matched to a gene; V was cut back by 4 bases and J by 4 bases. Germline CDR1 is LNHDA and CDR2 is SQIVND (reference sequence). This CDR3 has 16 residues. CDR3 protein: CASSTSYQTGIYEQYF. CDR3 sequence (DNA): TGTGCCAGTAGTACTTCCTATCAGACAGGGATTTACGAGCAGTACTTC.

The chain uses TRBV24-1 and TRBJ2-2; D call uncertain. Germline CDR1 reads KGHDR; CDR2 reads SFDVKD. The CDR3 is 13 amino acids. The ends were cut back, 4 bases at V and 5 bases at J, with 7 bases in the middle. The CDR3 nucleotides are TGTGCCACCAGTGACCCCCCGACCGGGGAGCTGTTTTTT. Translating it yields CATSDPPTGELFF.

This chain links TRBV7-3 with TRBJ2-6; 9 positions match TRBD2. Germline V gene sequence: CDR1 SGHTA, CDR2 FQGTGA. The CDR3 is 17 residues long. The V segment lost 6 bases and the J segment 3 bases; nucleotides outside the gene matches: 9. CDR3: CASRPNSGSSGANVLTF. In nucleotides, the CDR3 is TGTGCCAGCAGACCCAATAGCGGGAGCAGTGGGGCCAACGTCCTGACTTTC.

The chain links TRBV5-1 to TRBJ1-2; 7 bases are a match to TRBD1. The CDR3 covers 14 residues. The V gene's germline CDR1 is SGHRS and CDR2 YFSETQ. Trimming removed 6 bases from V and 4 bases from J; junction bases left unmatched: 9. CDR3 DNA: TGCGCCAGCATGGTCCAGTGGGACAGCTATGGCTACACCTTC. Translated: CASMVQWDSYGYTF.

The gene calls are TRBV7-2 and TRBJ2-1; 9 bases are shared with TRBD2. Trimming at V came to 1 base and at J to 15 bases, leaving 7 bases not matched to a gene. The CDR3 loop spans 13 amino acids. From germline, CDR1 is SGHTA and CDR2 FQGNSA. The CDR3 region is CASSLGGSGGSFF. The CDR3, as DNA: TGTGCCAGCAGCTTAGGCGGTAGCGGGGGATCGTTCTTC.

The chain has TRBV5-6 and TRBJ2-7; no reliable D call. Germline lookup yields CDR1 SGHDT and CDR2 YYEEEE. The CDR3 is made up of 12 amino acids. The germline V and J ends were trimmed by 1 base and 5 bases, with 7 bases remaining between them. The CDR3 DNA follows: TGTGCCAGCAGCTTGTTCGCGAACGAGCAGTACTTC. The encoded protein is CASSLFANEQYF.

This rearrangement joins TRBV6-6 to TRBJ1-5, with TRBD1 matching over 7 bases. The ends lost 5 bases at V and 6 bases at J; junction bases unmatched: 10. This CDR3 is 15 amino acids long. The germline gives CDR1 MNHNY, CDR2 SVGAGI (reference sequence). In DNA, the CDR3 is TGTGCCAGCAGTCCCAGAGACAGGGTAGGTCAGCCCCAGCATTTT. This gives the protein CASSPRDRVGQPQHF.

The chain combines TRBV28 with TRBJ2-1; a weak D match, TRBD1 (6 bases). The CDR3 is 15 amino acids. The ends were cut back, 5 bases at V and 8 bases at J, with 19 bases in the middle. Germline assignment: CDR1 MDHEN and CDR2 SYDVKM. The CDR3 DNA follows: TGTGCCAGCAGTCCATCAGGGGTGCGGGCGGATGAGCAGTTCTTC. Protein: CASSPSGVRADEQFF.

The chain employs TRBV28 and TRBJ1-5; no firm D call. The CDR3 spans 14 residues. V lost 2 bases to trimming and J lost 3 bases, with 8 bases between them. Germline V gene sequence: CDR1 MDHEN, CDR2 SYDVKM. CDR3 loop: CASSLMDFNQPQHF. CDR3 nucleotide sequence: TGTGCCAGCAGTTTAATGGACTTCAATCAGCCCCAGCATTTT.

The V gene is TRBV10-2, the J gene TRBJ2-1, with TRBD2 matching 12 bases. The J segment lost 7 bases and the V segment lost 6 bases, leaving 4 bases of the junction unmatched. Germline V lookup: CDR1 WSHSY, CDR2 SAAADI. The CDR3 runs to 14 residues. Written as DNA, the CDR3 is TGCGCCAGCAGCGGACTAGCGGGGAAAAATGAGCAGTTCTTC. Protein sequence: CASSGLAGKNEQFF.

The chain is built from TRBV11-1 and TRBJ2-7; TRBD2 aligns across 9 bases. With V trimmed by 0 bases and J by 4 bases, 4 bases remained unmatched. The CDR3 length is 15 residues. Germline CDR1 is SGHAT and CDR2 is FQDESV (reference sequence). This CDR3 is CASSLASGRRYEQYF. The CDR3 region has the DNA TGTGCCAGCAGCTTAGCTAGCGGGAGAAGGTACGAGCAGTACTTC. Supplemented by reference TRBV11-1 and TRBJ2-7, the full variable domain reads EAEVAQSPRYKITEKSQAVAFWCDPISGHATLYWYRQILGQGPELLVQFQDESVVDDSQLPKDRFSAERLKGVDSTLKIQPAELGDSAMYLCASSLASGRRYEQYFGPGTRLTVT.

This clone was picked up one time. The V and J genes are TRBV5-1 and TRBJ2-7; the match to TRBD2 covers 10 bases. The germline CDR1 and CDR2 sequences are SGHRS and YFSETQ. V shed 4 bases and J 3 bases; nucleotides not matched to a gene: 7. There are 15 residues in the CDR3. The CDR3 here is CASSQGLANRYEQYF. The CDR3 bases are TGCGCCAGCAGCCAGGGACTAGCGAACCGCTACGAGCAGTACTTC.

The sample holds a few counts of this clone. This chain links TRBV7-9 with TRBJ1-3, with unresolved D. This CDR3 is built from 18 residues. CDR1 and CDR2 from the germline V gene are SEHNR and FQNEAQ (reference sequence). The V end was cut by 5 bases, the J end by 0 bases, with 20 bases between. The CDR3 loop reads CASSGSLWQAYSGNTIYF. The CDR3 DNA reads as TGTGCCAGCAGCGGTTCGTTGTGGCAGGCATACTCTGGAAACACCATATATTTT.

J is TRBJ2-3 and V is TRBV2, with D uncertain. CDR1 is SNHLY and CDR2 is FYNNEI in the germline V gene. Trimming left V 2 bases short and J 0 bases short, with 9 bases between. The CDR3 is made up of 15 amino acids. CDR3: CASSEIITSTDTQYF. The CDR3 DNA reads TGTGCCAGCAGTGAAATCATAACTAGCACAGATACGCAGTATTTT.

The CDR3 loop is CASSSQGPAAQHF. The CDR3 nucleotides are TGTGCCAGCAGCTCTCAGGGGCCCGCGGCCCAGCATTTT. The V gene is TRBV5-5, the J gene TRBJ1-5, with a weak D call TRBD1 (6 bases). V was cut by 3 bases and J by 11 bases, with 15 bases left in between. Germline V lookup: CDR1 SGHKS, CDR2 YYEKEE (reference sequence). There are 13 residues in the CDR3.

The sample holds a few counts of this clone. The chain combines TRBV5-3 with TRBJ1-5; 11 nucleotides agree with TRBD1. TRBV5-3 is noted as an ORF with a role that remains uncertain. The CDR3 consists of 17 residues. The junction had 7 bases not matched to a gene; V was cut back by 3 bases and J by 2 bases. CDR3 bases: TGTGCCAGAAGCTCGGACAGGGGGCTAGGTTGCAATCAGCCCCAGCATTTT. Protein sequence: CARSSDRGLGCNQPQHF.

The gene calls are TRBV9 and TRBJ1-6, with 7 bases aligning to TRBD1. The CDR3 totals 16 residues. The ends lost 3 bases at V and 0 bases at J; junction bases unmatched: 3. CDR1 is SGDLS and CDR2 is YYNGEE in the germline V gene. The CDR3 DNA reads as TGTGCCAGCAGCGCGACAGGGAGCTCCTATAATTCACCCCTCCACTTT. This translates into CASSATGSSYNSPLHF.

This clone has only one observation. One end of the junction fails to match germline, which may point to a read error. The rearrangement joins TRBV7-9 to TRBJ1-2; 8 nucleotides match TRBD1. This CDR3 region has 10 residues. Germline CDR1 SEHNR, CDR2 FQNEAQ (reference sequence). CDR3 amino acids: CASSPDRGEF. CDR3 in DNA: TGTGCCAGCAGCCCCGACAGGGGCGAGTTC.

The chain couples TRBV7-3 to TRBJ1-1, with D perhaps TRBD1 (6 bases). The CDR3 is made up of 15 amino acids. Germline CDR1 SGHTA, CDR2 FQGTGA. Trimming took off 5 bases at V and 0 bases at J, with 13 bases between the two ends. The CDR3 here is CASSPRTEMNTEAFF. The CDR3 nucleotides read TGTGCCAGCAGCCCAAGGACAGAGATGAACACTGAAGCTTTCTTT.

The J gene is TRBJ1-1, the V gene TRBV5-1; 7 bases fit TRBD1. The CDR3 sequence is 16 residues long. Germline values: CDR1 SGHRS, CDR2 YFSETQ. V lost 6 bases, J lost 1 base, and 12 bases stayed unmatched. The chain's CDR3 is CASTPASTGANTEAFF. The CDR3 nucleotides read TGCGCCAGCACACCGGCCTCAACAGGGGCGAACACTGAAGCTTTCTTT.

The CDR3 region has the DNA TGTGCCAGCAGCTTAGTAGGCTGGGGGGACAGCCCCTACGAGCAGTACTTC. Its protein is CASSLVGWGDSPYEQYF. The chain joins TRBV7-2 to TRBJ2-7; maybe TRBD1 (7 bases). The CDR3 totals 17 residues. Germline V gene data show CDR1 as SGHTA and CDR2 as FQGNSA. Trimming cost V 1 base and J 2 bases, with 18 bases left between them.

The chain joins TRBV15 to TRBJ2-5, with a tentative D call TRBD1 (6 bases). V lost 6 bases, J lost 4 bases, and 27 bases lay in between. The germline gives CDR1 LNHNV, CDR2 YYDKDF (reference sequence). This CDR3 contains 18 residues. This CDR3 reads CATRPEIEQGRRRETQYF. CDR3 DNA sequence: TGTGCCACCAGACCAGAAATTGAACAGGGCCGGAGGCGAGAGACCCAGTACTTC.

The chain carries TRBV19 and TRBJ2-1; 8 bases align to TRBD1. V was pared by 8 bases and J by 5 bases, with 2 bases of the junction left unmatched. Germline assignment: CDR1 LNHDA and CDR2 SQIVND (reference sequence). The CDR3 is 12 amino acids. For the CDR3, the DNA is TGTGCCAGTGGGGACAGGCACAATGAGCAGTTCTTC. As protein: CASGDRHNEQFF.